These 13 T cell receptor beta chains were all obtained from the same sample, sequenced in a study of control samples from healthy donors and cancer patients. The assay was immunoSEQ multiplex PCR, and TCRdb's table has in-frame clones only and misses some. Here the sample spans hundreds of thousands of clones, about 80% being singletons. Source material: PBMCs. The receptor source for this set is a woman aged 55-69 years with lung cancer.

The chain combines TRBV5-5 with TRBJ2-2; weak D call: TRBD2 (5 bases). Germline V gene lookup returns CDR1 SGHKS and CDR2 YYEKEE (reference sequence). CDR3 length: 16 residues. Trimming shortened V by 3 bases and J by 1 base, and 13 bases separated the two germline ends. CDR3 nucleotide sequence: TGTGCCAGCAGCTATCGACCAGGAGGGAACACCGGGGAGCTGTTTTTT. Translation: CASSYRPGGNTGELFF.

The V call is TRBV18, the J call TRBJ2-7; D remains unclear. V was shortened by 1 base and J by 6 bases, with 7 bases between the two germline ends. CDR1 and CDR2 (germline): KGHSH, LQKENI. This CDR3 has 12 residues. CDR3 protein: CASSPLTSEQYF. DNA of the CDR3: TGTGCCAGCTCACCACTTACGAGCGAGCAGTACTTC.

The chain has TRBV5-1 and TRBJ2-7; 9 positions match TRBD1. The CDR3 has 14 amino acids. The V gene end was trimmed by 2 bases and the J gene end by 2 bases; junction bases not matched to a gene: 2. CDR1 is SGHRS and CDR2 is YFSETQ in the germline V gene. CDR3 DNA sequence: TGCGCCAGCAGCTTTGGGACAGGGACCTACGAGCAGTACTTC. It codes for CASSFGTGTYEQYF.

The rearrangement joins TRBV9 to TRBJ2-5; D gene uncertain. There are 15 residues in the CDR3. Germline V gene sequence: CDR1 SGDLS, CDR2 YYNGEE. V was clipped by 4 bases and J by 0 bases, with 13 bases between them. CDR3 nucleotide sequence: TGTGCCAGCAGCAGAGCCGTTGGGTACCAAGAGACCCAGTACTTC. It codes for CASSRAVGYQETQYF.

The rearrangement uses TRBV30 and TRBJ2-4; a weak D match, TRBD2 (7 bases). Germline CDR1 reads GTSNPN; CDR2 reads SVGIG (reference sequence). V was pared by 0 bases and J by 0 bases, with 9 bases between. This CDR3 spans 15 amino acids. CDR3 region: CAWSVRGAAKNIQYF. The CDR3 DNA sequence: TGTGCCTGGAGTGTCCGGGGGGCAGCCAAAAACATTCAGTACTTC.

This chain uses TRBV10-2 with TRBJ2-5, with D tentatively TRBD1 (6 bases). CDR1 WSHSY and CDR2 SAAADI come from the germline V gene. This CDR3 spans 14 amino acids. The V end was cut by 2 bases, the J end by 5 bases, with 12 bases between. DNA for the CDR3: TGCGCCAGCAGTGAGGGGGGCTCTTGGGAGACCCAGTACTTC. This encodes CASSEGGSWETQYF.

This clone was found a few times. J is TRBJ1-4 and V is TRBV2, with D perhaps matching TRBD1 (6 bases). V shed 11 bases and J shed 6 bases, with 13 bases lying between them. The CDR3 is made up of 12 amino acids. The germline V gene encodes CDR1 SNHLY and CDR2 FYNNEI. The CDR3 protein is CAAGAKDEKLFF. The DNA for the CDR3 is TGTGCCGCGGGGGCGAAAGATGAAAAACTGTTTTTT.

The rearrangement links TRBV5-1 to TRBJ2-5; the D gene is possibly TRBD2 (6 bases). The CDR3 has 16 amino acids. Germline CDR1 and CDR2: SGHRS and YFSETQ. The ends were cut back, 1 base at V and 4 bases at J, with 17 bases in the middle. The CDR3 reads CASSLNPGAGAETQYF. The CDR3 DNA reads TGCGCCAGCAGCTTGAATCCGGGAGCCGGGGCAGAGACCCAGTACTTC.

This clone was detected a few times. The chain recombines TRBV6-1 with TRBJ1-6; 11 bases are shared with TRBD1. Germline loops: CDR1 MNHNS, CDR2 SASEGT. The trim removed 5 bases at V and 7 bases at J, leaving 7 bases unmatched. The CDR3 sequence is 16 residues long. CDR3 protein: CASSQGQGALNSPLHF. CDR3 DNA: TGTGCCAGCAGTCAAGGACAGGGGGCCTTGAATTCACCCCTCCACTTT.

This clone has just a few counts. The V gene is TRBV5-8, the J gene TRBJ2-7, with TRBD2 matching 8 bases. V shed 6 bases and J 2 bases; nucleotides not matched to a gene: 4. The CDR3 runs to 13 residues. Germline CDR1 is SGHTS and CDR2 is YDEGEE. CDR3 coding DNA: TGTGCCAGCATAGCGGGGTATACCTACGAGCAGTACTTC. Protein product: CASIAGYTYEQYF.

The chain combines TRBV5-1 with TRBJ2-5; D is unresolved. The germline CDR1 and CDR2 sequences are SGHRS and YFSETQ. Trimming took off 1 base at V and 5 bases at J, with 9 bases between the two ends. This CDR3 spans 13 amino acids. The CDR3 here is CASSLRVGETQYF. DNA for the CDR3: TGCGCCAGCAGCTTGAGGGTGGGGGAGACCCAGTACTTC. Combining the CDR3 with reference TRBV5-1 and TRBJ2-5 gives the whole variable domain KAGVTQTPRYLIKTRGQQVTLSCSPISGHRSVSWYQQTPGQGLQFLFEYFSETQRNKGNFPGRFSGRQFSNSRSEMNVSTLELGDSALYLCASSLRVGETQYFGPGTRLLVL.

This sequence joins TRBV18 and TRBJ2-5; 7 bases line up with TRBD2. Germline CDR1 reads KGHSH; CDR2 reads LQKENI. CDR3 length: 15 amino acids. V dropped 5 bases and J dropped 10; count of bases not matched to a gene: 16. The CDR3 nucleotides read TGTGCCAGCTCATCGCGGGGGACTGGTGGGGCCATCCAGTACTTC. Its translation: CASSSRGTGGAIQYF.

V usage is TRBV5-6 and J usage is TRBJ2-7; the D is unclear. In germline, CDR1 is SGHDT, CDR2 YYEEEE. V lost 0 bases and J 0 bases, leaving 13 bases between the germline ends. The CDR3 loop spans 16 amino acids. This CDR3 reads CASSLEARPISYEQYF. The CDR3 nucleotides read TGTGCCAGCAGCTTGGAGGCCAGGCCCATCTCCTACGAGCAGTACTTC.